This record covers a single T cell receptor beta chain. Its antigen remains unknown. The data are from a study of T cells and Merkel cell carcinoma outcomes. Broader study findings: Merkel cell carcinoma outcomes were reportedly predicted by repertoire and T-cell density.

The assay was immunoSEQ multiplex PCR, and TCRdb's table has in-frame clones only and misses some. This sample carries 500 to 550 clones, 85% to 90% of them seen once, and the ten largest clones take roughly a tenth. This CDR3 is built from 13 residues. Germline CDR1 and CDR2: SNHLY and FYNNEI. The germline V and J ends were trimmed by 4 bases and 8 bases, with 13 bases remaining between them. This chain connects TRBV2 to TRBJ2-3; the D gene is possibly TRBD2 (5 bases). The receptor comes from a human donor with Merkel cell carcinoma. Sample: tumor tissue from Merkel cell carcinoma. CDR3 amino acids: CASSGLGAGTQYF. The CDR3 DNA is TGTGCCAGCAGTGGCCTAGGTGCGGGTACGCAGTATTTT.